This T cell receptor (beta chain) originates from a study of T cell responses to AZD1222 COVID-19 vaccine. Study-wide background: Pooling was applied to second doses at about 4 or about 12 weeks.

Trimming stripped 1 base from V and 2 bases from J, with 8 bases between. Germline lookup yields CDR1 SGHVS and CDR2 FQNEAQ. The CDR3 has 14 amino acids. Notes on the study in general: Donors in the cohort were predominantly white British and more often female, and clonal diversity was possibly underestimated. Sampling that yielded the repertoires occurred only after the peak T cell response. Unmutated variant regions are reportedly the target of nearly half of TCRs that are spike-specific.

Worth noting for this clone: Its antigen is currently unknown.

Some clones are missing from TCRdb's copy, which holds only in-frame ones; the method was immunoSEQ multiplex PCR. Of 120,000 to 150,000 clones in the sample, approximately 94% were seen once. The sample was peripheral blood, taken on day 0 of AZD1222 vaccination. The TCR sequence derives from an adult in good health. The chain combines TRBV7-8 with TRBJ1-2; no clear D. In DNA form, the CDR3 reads TGTGCCAGCAGCTTAGGTCCGAAGAACTATGGCTACACCTTC. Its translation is CASSLGPKNYGYTF. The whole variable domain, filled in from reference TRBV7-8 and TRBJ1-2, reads GAGVSQSPRYKVAKRGQDVALRCDPISGHVSLFWYQQALGQGPEFLTYFQNEAQLDKSGLPSDRFFAERPEGSVSTLKIQRTQQEDSAVYLCASSLGPKNYGYTFGSGTRLTVV.